This TCR beta chain is drawn from a study of cytomegalovirus exposure and HLA in healthy donors. About this clone: As yet, its antigen is unknown.

The study, taken as a whole, reports: A few of the chains that were CMV-associated were confirmed in vitro to be specific for CMV antigens. With later analysis, a missense DCLRE1C variant became linked to TCR beta V- and J-gene trimming. A list of 164 TCR beta chains associated with cytomegalovirus was given. Presence/absence analyses supposed approximately even sequencing depth among donors.

With 60 Vbeta and 13 Jbeta primers, the PCR was carried out. The method was immunoSEQ multiplex PCR; TCRdb's version includes in-frame clones alone and lacks a portion of them. This table holds about 180,000 clones, less than 90% found once. This TCR was sampled from a girl aged 10-17 years in good health and CMV-seropositive. Sequencing input: PBMCs.

In DNA, the CDR3 is TGTGCCAGCAGCGTAGGCGCCGGACTAGGAATTAATGAGCAGTTCTTC. Translation gives CASSVGAGLGINEQFF. The chain has TRBV9 and TRBJ2-1, with 7 bases fitting TRBD2. Germline V CDR1 and CDR2: SGDLS, YYNGEE. The CDR3 contains 16 residues. With V trimmed by 0 bases and J by 7 bases, 10 bases remained unmatched.